These 23 T cell receptor beta chains share one sample of origin, sequenced in a study of blood T cell repertoires in COVID-19. Generated by immunoSEQ multiplex PCR, the TCRdb table keeps only in-frame clones and is missing some. Here the sample spans fewer than 65,000 clones, approximately 90% being singletons. Sequenced input: peripheral blood. The receptor set was obtained from a woman aged 55-70 years with active or convalescent COVID-19.

This clone appeared a single time. This chain links TRBV9 with TRBJ1-3; D unresolved. V gave up 4 bases and J gave up 0 bases, with 14 bases separating them. The CDR3 is 16 amino acids. The V gene's germline CDR1 is SGDLS and CDR2 YYNGEE. Here the CDR3 reads CASSPSDWSSGNTIYF. The CDR3 DNA reads TGTGCCAGCAGCCCCTCAGACTGGAGCTCTGGAAACACCATATATTTT.

This clone was found a few times. The chain combines TRBV24-1 with TRBJ1-1; TRBD1 agrees at 8 bases. CDR1 KGHDR and CDR2 SFDVKD come from the germline V gene. The CDR3 loop spans 13 amino acids. V trimming: 9 bases; J trimming: 6 bases; junction bases outside the gene matches: 8. CDR3 coding DNA: TGTGCCACCTCCCAGGGGGCAAGTGCTGAAGCTTTCTTT. Encoded protein: CATSQGASAEAFF.

This chain uses TRBV5-1 with TRBJ1-3; TRBD1 matches 9 bases. Germline values: CDR1 SGHRS, CDR2 YFSETQ. Trimming cost V 4 bases and J 4 bases; bases outside gene matches: 6. This CDR3 is 15 amino acids long. In DNA form, the CDR3 reads TGCGCCAGCAGCCTACGGACAGGGGTGGGAAACACCATATATTTT. Its translation: CASSLRTGVGNTIYF.

The chain is built from TRBV19 and TRBJ1-2; TRBD1 agrees at 10 bases. Trimming took 8 bases from V and 5 from J; bases not matched to a gene: 8. The CDR3 contains 14 residues. Germline loops: CDR1 LNHDA, CDR2 SQIVND (reference sequence). The CDR3 DNA reads TGTGCCAGTGAAAGCCGGGACAGGGGATATGGCTACACCTTC. Residues: CASESRDRGYGYTF.

This chain uses TRBV6-5 with TRBJ1-2, with D unresolved. Germline V gives CDR1 MNHEY, CDR2 SVGAGI. V gave up 6 bases and J gave up 2 bases, with 13 bases separating them. The CDR3 has 14 amino acids. The CDR3 coding sequence is TGTGCCAGCAGCCCGCGCAAACAGAACTATGGCTACACCTTC. Translating it yields CASSPRKQNYGYTF.

This clone turned up a few times. The chain joins TRBV2 to TRBJ1-5; 10 nucleotides align to TRBD1. Trimming at V came to 6 bases and at J to 3 bases, leaving 5 bases not matched to a gene. CDR1 SNHLY and CDR2 FYNNEI come from the germline V gene. This CDR3 is built from 15 residues. The CDR3 DNA is TGTGCCAGCAGAGTGGACAGGGGGGACAATCAGCCCCAGCATTTT. Encoded protein: CASRVDRGDNQPQHF.

This clone is a singleton in its sample. The chain links TRBV19 to TRBJ1-2, with TRBD1 matching over 9 bases. Germline CDR1 LNHDA, CDR2 SQIVND (reference sequence). This CDR3 is built from 14 residues. The ends lost 6 bases at V and 9 bases at J; junction bases unmatched: 11. The DNA of the CDR3 is TGTGCCAGTAGGACGCCGAGACAGGGGGGTAGCTACACCTTC. As protein: CASRTPRQGGSYTF.

The chain joins TRBV5-1 to TRBJ2-2; tentatively, D is TRBD2 (6 bases). Trimming left V 2 bases short and J 0 bases short, with 8 bases between. CDR3 size: 15 residues. Germline values: CDR1 SGHRS, CDR2 YFSETQ. The CDR3 DNA follows: TGCGCCAGCAGCTTCTCGGGGGCGAACACCGGGGAGCTGTTTTTT. Translated: CASSFSGANTGELFF.

The chain joins TRBV7-2 to TRBJ1-2; 7 bases are shared with TRBD1. In germline, CDR1 is SGHTA, CDR2 FQGNSA. Trimming at V came to 4 bases and at J to 4 bases, leaving 9 bases not matched to a gene. The CDR3 runs 15 residues. CDR3 residues: CASSSGTERIYGYTF. The CDR3 DNA sequence: TGTGCCAGCAGCTCCGGGACAGAAAGAATCTATGGCTACACCTTC. Filled out from reference TRBV7-2 and TRBJ1-2, the complete variable domain reads GAGVSQSPSNKVTEKGKDVELRCDPISGHTALYWYRQSLGQGLEFLIYFQGNSAPDKSGLPSDRFSAERTGGSVSTLTIQRTQQEDSAVYLCASSSGTERIYGYTFGSGTRLTVV.

The chain uses TRBV29-1 and TRBJ2-6; the match to TRBD1 covers 7 bases. The length of the CDR3 is 14 residues. The V gene's germline CDR1 is SQVTM and CDR2 ANQGSEA. The ends lost 2 bases at V and 2 bases at J; junction bases unmatched: 0. The CDR3 sequence is CSVETGAGANVLTF. DNA of the CDR3: TGCAGCGTTGAAACAGGGGCTGGGGCCAACGTCCTGACTTTC.

This chain joins TRBV28 and TRBJ2-3; unclear D gene. Germline V gene data show CDR1 as MDHEN and CDR2 as SYDVKM. The CDR3 length is 16 residues. The CDR3 region is CATKRSSEPFTDTQYF. CDR3 nucleotide sequence: TGTGCTACTAAGAGGAGCAGCGAACCTTTCACAGATACGCAGTATTTT.

The chain carries TRBV27 and TRBJ1-1; possibly TRBD1 for D (5 bases). The V gene lost 6 bases and the J gene lost 2 bases, with 19 bases spanning the gap. Germline loops: CDR1 MNHEY, CDR2 SMNVEV (reference sequence). The CDR3 is 16 residues long. CDR3 protein: CASRPMGGYGNTEAFF. In DNA, the CDR3 is TGTGCCAGCAGGCCTATGGGGGGTTACGGCAACACTGAAGCTTTCTTT.

This clone came up once. This sequence joins TRBV2 and TRBJ1-4, with D unresolved. This CDR3 has 14 amino acids. CDR1 SNHLY and CDR2 FYNNEI come from the germline V gene. V was cut by 0 bases and J by 10 bases, with 12 bases left in between. The CDR3 is CASSEARFEGKLFF. The CDR3 DNA sequence: TGTGCCAGCAGTGAAGCGCGTTTCGAGGGAAAACTGTTTTTT. Complete variable domain (other parts from reference TRBV2 and TRBJ1-4): EPEVTQTPSHQVTQMGQEVILRCVPISNHLYFYWYRQILGQKVEFLVSFYNNEISEKSEIFDDQFSVERPDGSNFTLKIRSTKLEDSAMYFCASSEARFEGKLFFGSGTQLSVL.

The V gene is TRBV5-4, the J gene TRBJ2-1; D ambiguous. Looked up from germline, CDR1 is SGHNT and CDR2 is YYREEE (reference sequence). CDR3 size: 15 residues. Trimming shortened V by 0 bases and J by 4 bases, and 11 bases separated the two germline ends. CDR3 region: CASSLVGSRYNEQFF. The CDR3 bases are TGTGCCAGCAGCTTGGTTGGTTCCAGGTACAATGAGCAGTTCTTC. Looking up the rest from reference TRBV5-4 and TRBJ2-1 gives the full variable domain: ETGVTQSPTHLIKTRGQQVTLRCSSQSGHNTVSWYQQALGQGPQFIFQYYREEENGRGNFPPRFSGLQFPNYSSELNVNALELDDSALYLCASSLVGSRYNEQFFGPGTRLTVL.

The genes are TRBV10-2 and TRBJ1-2; D unresolved. Trimming shortened V by 4 bases and J by 0 bases, and 9 bases separated the two germline ends. Germline loops: CDR1 WSHSY, CDR2 SAAADI. The CDR3 sequence is 14 residues long. The DNA of the CDR3 is TGCGCCAGCAGTGTCTCCGGAGCTAACTATGGCTACACCTTC. Its translation: CASSVSGANYGYTF.

The V gene is TRBV6-5, the J gene TRBJ2-1; 9 bases align to TRBD1. V trimming: 6 bases; J trimming: 2 bases; junction bases outside the gene matches: 5. The CDR3 is 15 residues long. The germline gives CDR1 MNHEY, CDR2 SVGAGI. This CDR3 reads CASRRTGVPYNEQFF. The CDR3 bases are TGTGCCAGCAGAAGGACAGGGGTCCCCTACAATGAGCAGTTCTTC.

V and J are TRBV5-1 and TRBJ2-1; 12 bases align to TRBD2. J was trimmed by 7 bases and V by 0 bases; bases with no gene match: 8. Germline V lookup: CDR1 SGHRS, CDR2 YFSETQ. The CDR3 covers 17 residues. Here the CDR3 DNA reads TGCGCCAGCAGCTTGGGTCCAACTAGCGGGGGGATGAATGAGCAGTTCTTC. Amino acids: CASSLGPTSGGMNEQFF.

J is TRBJ2-2 and V is TRBV7-7; TRBD2 matches 7 bases. CDR3 length equals 15 residues. Germline CDR1 SSHAT, CDR2 FNYEAQ (reference sequence). V was clipped by 5 bases and J by 0 bases; unmatched bases: 3. This chain's CDR3 is CASSIGLANTGELFF. The CDR3 coding sequence is TGTGCCAGCAGCATCGGACTAGCGAACACCGGGGAGCTGTTTTTT.

The V call is TRBV2, the J call TRBJ1-4; TRBD1 is a possible D gene (6 bases). Trimming removed 2 bases from V and 8 bases from J, with 18 bases in between. From germline, CDR1 is SNHLY and CDR2 FYNNEI. The CDR3 length is 16 residues. The CDR3, as DNA: TGTGCCAGCAGTGAAAGAAAACAGGGAAGGGGGGAAAAACTGTTTTTT. As protein: CASSERKQGRGEKLFF. Looking up the rest from reference TRBV2 and TRBJ1-4 gives the full variable domain: EPEVTQTPSHQVTQMGQEVILRCVPISNHLYFYWYRQILGQKVEFLVSFYNNEISEKSEIFDDQFSVERPDGSNFTLKIRSTKLEDSAMYFCASSERKQGRGEKLFFGSGTQLSVL.

The chain joins TRBV5-1 to TRBJ2-1; 11 positions agree with TRBD2. CDR3 length: 16 residues. Germline V gene data show CDR1 as SGHRS and CDR2 as YFSETQ. V trimming: 3 bases; J trimming: 3 bases; junction bases outside the gene matches: 5. The CDR3 here is CASSSHSGRVYNEQFF. CDR3 coding DNA: TGCGCCAGCAGCTCCCATAGCGGGAGGGTCTACAATGAGCAGTTCTTC.

The J gene is TRBJ2-7, the V gene TRBV19; D is unresolved. CDR3 length: 13 amino acids. Germline lookup yields CDR1 LNHDA and CDR2 SQIVND (reference sequence). Trimming shortened V by 5 bases and J by 2 bases, and 10 bases separated the two germline ends. The CDR3 sequence is CASSAAETYEQYF. CDR3 DNA: TGTGCCAGTAGTGCGGCGGAAACCTACGAGCAGTACTTC.

The genes are TRBV29-1 and TRBJ1-5; 11 bases fit TRBD1. The CDR3 length is 15 residues. The V gene end was trimmed by 7 bases and the J gene end by 2 bases; junction bases not matched to a gene: 7. Per the germline V gene, CDR1 is SQVTM and CDR2 is ANQGSEA. CDR3 bases: TGCAGCGCTTCCTCGGGACAGGGGGGCAATCAGCCCCAGCATTTT. As protein: CSASSGQGGNQPQHF.

This clone was counted once. This chain uses TRBV28 with TRBJ2-7, with D possibly being TRBD1 (7 bases). Germline-derived CDR1 and CDR2 are MDHEN and SYDVKM. The CDR3 spans 15 residues. Trimming left V 5 bases short and J 3 bases short, with 17 bases between. The CDR3 sequence is CASSPQGRPHYEQYF. The CDR3 DNA follows: TGTGCCAGCAGTCCACAGGGGAGGCCACACTACGAGCAGTACTTC. Full variable domain (remainder filled in from reference TRBV28 and TRBJ2-7): DVKVTQSSRYLVKRTGEKVFLECVQDMDHENMFWYRQDPGLGLRLIYFSYDVKMKEKGDIPEGYSVSREKKERFSLILESASTNQTSMYLCASSPQGRPHYEQYFGPGTRLTVT.